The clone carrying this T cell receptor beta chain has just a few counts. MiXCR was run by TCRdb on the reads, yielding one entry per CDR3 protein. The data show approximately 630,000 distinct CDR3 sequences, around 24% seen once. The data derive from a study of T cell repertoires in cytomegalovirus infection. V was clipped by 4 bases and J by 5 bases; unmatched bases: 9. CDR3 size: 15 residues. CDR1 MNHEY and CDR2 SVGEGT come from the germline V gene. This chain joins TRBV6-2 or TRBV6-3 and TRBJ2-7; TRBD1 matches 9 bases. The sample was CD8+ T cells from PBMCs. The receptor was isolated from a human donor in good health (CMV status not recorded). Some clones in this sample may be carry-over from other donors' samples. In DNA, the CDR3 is TGTGCCAGCAGTTCCCAGTGGGACAGGGACCACGAGCAGTACTTC. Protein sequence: CASSSQWDRDHEQYF.